This is a list of T cell receptor beta chains from one sample in a study of regulatory T cells in long-lasting Graves disease. TCRdb itself ran the multiplex PCR reads through MiXCR, one entry per CDR3 protein. Of hundreds of thousands of distinct CDR3 sequences listed, around 15% were seen once; the top ten hold around 25%. The same data also went into a second study, on T cells in Graves' hyperthyroidism and ophthalmopathy.

Material: peripheral blood mononuclear cells (PBMCs), obtained at new diagnosis, from a patient treated with antithyroid drugs. All receptors derive from a woman aged 35-65 years with Graves disease. Both conserved end residues are part of each CDR3. D genes are given only for firm matches. Not all rows give a size; the values are once, few, many and, for expanded clones, a class.

clone_size | d_call | j_call | v_call | cdr3_nt | cdr3_aa
many | NA | TRBJ1-2 | TRBV12-3/TRBV12-4 | TGTGCCAGCAGTTTAGCGCACGGGACCCATTTGGGTGGCTACACCTTC | CASSLAHGTHLGGYTF
many | NA | TRBJ1-6 | TRBV7-2 | TGTGCCAGCAGCTTTGATGGGACCAATAATTCACCCCTCCACTTT | CASSFDGTNNSPLHF
few | NA | TRBJ2-1 | TRBV4-1 | TGCGCCAGCAGCCAAGATTCCCAAACGCCCCTAAATGAGCAGTTCTTC | CASSQDSQTPLNEQFF
few | TRBD1 | TRBJ1-2 | TRBV29-1 | TGCAGCGTTGAAGGGGGCAGGGGGTCCGACTATGGCTACACCTTC | CSVEGGRGSDYGYTF
NA | NA | TRBJ2-7 | TRBV29-1 | TGCAGCGTTGAAGGCCTGGGGGGTACGTACGAGCAGTACTTC | CSVEGLGGTYEQYF
many | NA | TRBJ1-5 | TRBV28 | TGTGCCAGCAGTTCAGGGTCCAGCAATCAGCCCCAGCATTTT | CASSSGSSNQPQHF
many | NA | TRBJ1-1 | TRBV5-1 | TGCGCCAGCAGCTTGGGTCCCAGGGGAAACACTGAAGCTTTCTTT | CASSLGPRGNTEAFF
NA | NA | TRBJ1-2 | TRBV10-2 | TGCGCCAGCAGCGAAATGGGGTATGGCTACACCTTC | CASSEMGYGYTF
few | TRBD2 | TRBJ2-1 | TRBV9 | TGTGCCAGCAGCGTAGTGGGGGGGGGCTACAATGAGCAGTTCTTC | CASSVVGGGYNEQFF
NA | NA | TRBJ2-1 | TRBV6-5 | TGTGCCAGCAGTTACTCGACCCAGGGACCGTTAAGGAATGAGCAGTTCTTC | CASSYSTQGPLRNEQFF
many | NA | TRBJ1-1 | TRBV20-1 | TGCAGTGCTAGGGGCAATGAAGCTTTCTTT | CSARGNEAFF
NA | NA | TRBJ1-1 | TRBV12-3/TRBV12-4 | TGTGCCAGCGGACGGGGGGCATTGAACACTGAAGCTTTCTTT | CASGRGALNTEAFF
NA | TRBD2 | TRBJ2-3 | TRBV19 | TGTGCCAGTAGAGGAGGACTAGCGAGCACAGATACGCAGTATTTT | CASRGGLASTDTQYF
few | NA | TRBJ1-1 | TRBV11-2 | TGTGCCAGCAGCTTAGATCATGGGTACACTGAAGCTCTCTTT | CASSLDHGYTEALF
many | NA | TRBJ1-5 | TRBV5-1 | TGTGCCAGCAGCCTCGACTCAGGTGAGGGACAGCCCCAGCATTTT | CASSLDSGEGQPQHF
many | NA | TRBJ1-1 | TRBV20-1 | TGCAGTGCTAGAGCGGGGGGGGCCGAGAACACTGAAGCTTTCTTT | CSARAGGAENTEAFF
many | NA | TRBJ1-2 | TRBV7-9 | TGTGCCAGCAGCTTGGGGACGCGGGAACGCTACACCTTC | CASSLGTRERYTF
NA | TRBD1 | TRBJ2-7 | TRBV12-3/TRBV12-4 | TGTGCCAGCAGTTTATCGCCGACAGGGGGATCGTACGAGCAGTACTTC | CASSLSPTGGSYEQYF
few | NA | TRBJ2-1 | TRBV20-1 | TGCAGTGCTAGGGCCCACAACAATGAGCAGTTCTTC | CSARAHNNEQFF
NA | TRBD1 | TRBJ2-7 | TRBV30 | TGTGCCTGGAGCCGGGACAGGTACGAGCAGTACTTC | CAWSRDRYEQYF
NA | TRBD1 | TRBJ1-1 | TRBV20-1 | TGCAGTGCTGCGAATCCCGGGACAGGGGATACTGAAGCTTTCTTT | CSAANPGTGDTEAFF
few | NA | TRBJ2-7 | TRBV28 | TGTGCCAGCAGCTCTAGCGCCTACGAGCAGTGCTTC | CASSSSAYEQCF
many | TRBD2 | TRBJ2-2 | TRBV3-1 | TGTGCCAGCAGCCCTAGCGGGGACACCGGGGAGCTGTTTTTT | CASSPSGDTGELFF
NA | NA | TRBJ2-1 | TRBV14 | TGTGCCAGCAGCCATCTAAATTACAATGAGCAGTTCTTC | CASSHLNYNEQFF
many | TRBD1 | TRBJ2-1 | TRBV27 | TGTGCCTCACAGAGGGACAGCCACTACAATGAGCAGTTCTTC | CASQRDSHYNEQFF
NA | NA | TRBJ1-5 | TRBV15 | TGTGCCACCAGCAGAGATCAGCCCCAGCATTTT | CATSRDQPQHF
many | NA | TRBJ2-3 | TRBV7-9 | TGTGCCAGCAGCTCCAACAACCGGGAGCATACGCAGTATTTT | CASSSNNREHTQYF
few | NA | TRBJ2-7 | TRBV3-1 | TGTGCCAGCAGCCAAGATCCCCCGAGGGGCTCCTACGAGCAGTACTTC | CASSQDPPRGSYEQYF
many | NA | TRBJ2-5 | TRBV5-1 | TGCGCCAGCACCAGCGGGCAAGAGACCCAGTACTTC | CASTSGQETQYF
many | TRBD1 | TRBJ1-1 | TRBV18 | TGTGCCAGCTCACCTCTAACAGGGGGCTTGGTCACTGAAGCTTTCTTT | CASSPLTGGLVTEAFF
few | NA | TRBJ2-5 | TRBV5-6 | TGTGCCAGCAGCCCCCCGACTAGGGAGATCCAAGAGACCCAGTACTTC | CASSPPTREIQETQYF
NA | TRBD2 | TRBJ2-1 | TRBV6-2/TRBV6-3 | TGTGCCAGCAGTCCTGGACTAGCGGGGGGCCGTGAGCAGTTCTTC | CASSPGLAGGREQFF
NA | NA | TRBJ1-5 | TRBV27 | TGTGCCAGCAGCATTCGACAGAATAGCAATCAGCCCCAGCATTTT | CASSIRQNSNQPQHF
many | NA | TRBJ2-3 | TRBV20-1 | TGCAGTGCTAGGTCGCGGTACACAGATACGCAGTATTTT | CSARSRYTDTQYF